This T cell receptor (beta chain) emerged from a study of blood T cell repertoires in COVID-19. The germline V gene has CDR1 MNHEY and CDR2 SMNVEV (reference sequence). J was trimmed by 3 bases and V by 4 bases; bases with no gene match: 6. The CDR3 sequence is 15 residues long. This table comes from immunoSEQ multiplex PCR, and its TCRdb copy is limited to in-frame clones, with some not included. The table lists over 300,000 clones, around 92% of them singletons. This clone was seen just once. Sequencing was performed on peripheral blood. The sequence was obtained from a man in his forties with acute or convalescent COVID-19. The V and J genes are TRBV27 and TRBJ2-7, with TRBD1 identical over 10 bases. CDR3 sequence: CASSSPGQGNYEQYF. The DNA for the CDR3 is TGTGCCAGCAGTTCTCCGGGACAGGGGAACTACGAGCAGTACTTC.